A single sample gave rise to the 9 T cell receptor beta chains below, sequenced in a study of shared clonotypes between healthy human individuals. Assay used: immunoSEQ multiplex PCR; TCRdb lists only in-frame clones, some missing. Among hundreds of thousands of clones, around 77% were seen once, and the ten largest hold more than 10%. Source material: PBMCs. The receptors derive from a woman aged 40 to 50 in good health. Some clones in this sample may be carry-over from other donors' samples.

This clone was seen a handful of times. It differs at one base from a far larger clone, so likely a read error. This chain connects TRBV20-1 to TRBJ2-3; 9 positions match TRBD2. Per germline, CDR1 DFQATT and CDR2 SNEGSKA (reference sequence). CDR3 length equals 10 residues. In nucleotides, the CDR3 is TGCAGCCTGGGGACTAGCTTGCGGTATTTT. Translated, it gives CSLGTSLRYF.

The chain carries TRBV5-4 and TRBJ2-7, with D maybe TRBD2 (5 bases). This CDR3 comprises 13 residues. The germline V and J ends were trimmed by 4 bases and 0 bases, with 8 bases remaining between them. From germline, CDR1 is SGHNT and CDR2 YYREEE (reference sequence). As DNA, the CDR3 is TGTGCCAGCAGCGTCACTAGCTCCTACGAGCAGTACTTC. It translates to CASSVTSSYEQYF.

Comments on this clone: A read error is the likely source, as a far larger clone sits one nucleotide away. This sequence joins TRBV10-2 and TRBJ1-4; a possible D gene is TRBD1 (5 bases). This CDR3 contains 15 residues. Germline lookup yields CDR1 WSHSY and CDR2 SAAADI. Trimming removed 2 bases from V and 4 bases from J, with 11 bases in between. CDR3 coding DNA: TGCGCCAGCAGTGAGCGACGACAGCATAATGAAAAACTGTTTTTT. Amino acids: CASSERRQHNEKLFF.

In this sample, this clone turned up a few times. One base separates it from a far larger clone, so it is likely a read error. J is TRBJ2-5 and V is TRBV30, with D uncertain. The V gene's germline CDR1 is GTSNPN and CDR2 SVGIG (reference sequence). This CDR3 is 11 amino acids long. CDR3 region: CAWTRQGTQYF. Written as DNA, the CDR3 is TGTGCCTGGACAAGACAAGGGACCCAGTACTTC.

The chain carries TRBV18 and TRBJ2-1; TRBD2 matches at 14 bases. The V segment lost 3 bases and the J segment 3 bases; nucleotides outside the gene matches: 4. Per the germline V gene, CDR1 is KGHSH and CDR2 is LQKENI. CDR3 length: 17 amino acids. CDR3 amino acids: CASSPPGTSGSYNEQFF. CDR3 coding DNA: TGTGCCAGCTCACCCCCTGGGACTAGCGGGAGCTACAATGAGCAGTTCTTC.

The V call is TRBV25-1, the J call TRBJ1-2, with TRBD1 matching 7 bases. Germline CDR1 reads MGHDK; CDR2 reads SYGVNS. This CDR3 is built from 16 residues. V shed 9 bases and J 4 bases; nucleotides not matched to a gene: 17. As DNA, the CDR3 is TGTGCCAGTAGACCAGGGGGGCCCCGGTCCGGCTATGGCTACACCTTC. It yields the protein CASRPGGPRSGYGYTF.

This sequence joins TRBV11-3 and TRBJ2-2; 12 nucleotides line up with TRBD2. Germline trimming cut 1 base from V and 10 bases from J; bases unmatched to any gene: 4. The CDR3 loop spans 15 amino acids. CDR1 and CDR2 (germline): SGHNT, YENEEA. The CDR3 sequence is CASSLGLAGVEELFF. CDR3 nucleotides: TGTGCCAGCAGCTTAGGACTAGCGGGAGTCGAGGAGCTGTTTTTT.

J is TRBJ2-1 and V is TRBV5-1; weak D call: TRBD2 (6 bases). This CDR3 has 15 residues. V lost 4 bases, J lost 0 bases, and 11 bases lay in between. Germline CDR1 reads SGHRS; CDR2 reads YFSETQ. CDR3 nucleotides: TGCGCCAGCAGCGTAGCGGACCTCTCCTACAATGAGCAGTTCTTC. Residues: CASSVADLSYNEQFF.

This clone was seen repeatedly, ten times or more. Distinct nucleotide sequences in the sample also encode this CDR3. The gene calls are TRBV6-5 and TRBJ2-2, with D possibly being TRBD2 (6 bases). CDR3 length: 14 amino acids. V lost 0 bases, J lost 5 bases, and 7 bases lay in between. The germline V gene encodes CDR1 MNHEY and CDR2 SVGAGI. In nucleotides, the CDR3 is TGTGCCAGCAGTTACTCGGAGGGGACCGGGGAGCTGTTTTTT. Protein sequence: CASSYSEGTGELFF.